Sequencing of this T cell receptor (beta chain) was carried out in a study of blood T cell repertoires in COVID-19. J lost 6 bases, V lost 5 bases, and 10 bases had no gene match. CDR1 SGHRS and CDR2 YFSETQ come from the germline V gene. The CDR3 covers 15 residues. Participants came from about two dozen US areas, aged roughly 18 to 89 years. Authors' processing steps: Estimated nucleated cell counts came from reference gene primer amplification. Clones were sequenced by immunoSEQ multiplex PCR, and TCRdb holds only the in-frame ones, with some missing. D and trimming come from the DNA, and the V and J calls and clone size come from that table. The table lists 200,000 to 300,000 clones, around 90% of them singletons.

Sequencing was carried out using PBMCs or T cells enriched from blood (not recorded which). This TCR was recovered from a woman between 35 and 50 years old who had been exposed to COVID-19. The rearrangement joins TRBV5-1 to TRBJ2-2; 7 nucleotides agree with TRBD1. The CDR3 DNA sequence: TGCGCCAGCAGTACGCAATTGACAGGGTCCGGGGAGCTGTTTTTT. This gives the protein CASSTQLTGSGELFF.